The clone carrying this T cell receptor beta chain has a single count. Antigen specificity is unknown. The data derive from a study of regulatory T cells in long-lasting Graves disease. According to the study, TCR beta libraries were built with iRepertoire HTBI primers and CDR3-region Arm-PCR. Original handling: Across the samples, identification revealed just over 60 TRBV and 13 to 15 TRBJ segments. TCRdb analysed the multiplex PCR reads with MiXCR anew, one entry per CDR3 protein. TCRdb, not the authors, supplied the V and J calls. Of a few hundred thousand distinct CDR3 sequences listed, about a quarter are singletons. Broader study findings: Persistent disease was associated with favored TRBV28 usage and with favored use of TRBJ1-2 and TRBJ2-5.

Time point: persistent/refractory GD, antithyroid drugs over 5 years with positive TRAb. The TCR library was made from RNA extracted from PBMCs. Germline V gives CDR1 SGHRS, CDR2 YFSETQ. V lost 7 bases and J lost 8, with 19 bases in between. CDR3 length equals 14 residues. The sequence derives from a female donor with Graves disease. The sequencing used peripheral blood mononuclear cells (PBMCs), collected when the disease was refractory, from a patient treated with antithyroid drugs. This rearrangement joins TRBV5-1 to TRBJ2-1; possible D gene TRBD1, 6 bases. CDR3: CASAQSGQFDEQFF. The CDR3 nucleotides read TGCGCCAGCGCCCAATCTGGACAGTTCGATGAGCAGTTCTTC.